This entry features one TCR beta chain sequence. The data were taken from a study of control samples from healthy donors and cancer patients. Assay used: immunoSEQ multiplex PCR; TCRdb lists only in-frame clones, some missing. The repertoire holds about 94,000 clones, with 86% as singletons. Germline CDR1 reads SGHVS; CDR2 reads FQNEAQ. V was pared by 2 bases and J by 0 bases, with 1 base of the junction left unmatched. There are 17 residues in the CDR3. This TCR was recovered from a woman in her fifties or sixties in good health. The chain employs TRBV7-8 and TRBJ2-3; 14 nucleotides agree with TRBD2. Sequencing was done on a sample of blood. The CDR3 region is CASSLRLAGGSTDTQYF. In DNA, the CDR3 is TGTGCCAGCAGCTTACGACTAGCGGGAGGGAGCACAGATACGCAGTATTTT.